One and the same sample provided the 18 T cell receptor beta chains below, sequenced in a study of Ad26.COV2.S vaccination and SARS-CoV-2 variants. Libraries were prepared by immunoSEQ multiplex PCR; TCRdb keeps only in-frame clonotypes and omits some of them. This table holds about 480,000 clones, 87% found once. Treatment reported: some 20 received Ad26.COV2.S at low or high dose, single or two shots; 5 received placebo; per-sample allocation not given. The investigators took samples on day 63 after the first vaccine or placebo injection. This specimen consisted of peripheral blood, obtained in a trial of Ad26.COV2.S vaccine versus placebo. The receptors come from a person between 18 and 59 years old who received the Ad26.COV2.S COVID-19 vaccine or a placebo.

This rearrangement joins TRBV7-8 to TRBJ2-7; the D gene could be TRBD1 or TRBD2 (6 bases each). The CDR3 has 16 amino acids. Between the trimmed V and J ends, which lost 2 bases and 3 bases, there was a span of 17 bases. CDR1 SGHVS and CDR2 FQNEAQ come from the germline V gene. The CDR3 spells CASSLRGTAGFYEQYF. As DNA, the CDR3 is TGTGCCAGCAGCTTAAGGGGGACGGCGGGGTTCTACGAGCAGTACTTC.

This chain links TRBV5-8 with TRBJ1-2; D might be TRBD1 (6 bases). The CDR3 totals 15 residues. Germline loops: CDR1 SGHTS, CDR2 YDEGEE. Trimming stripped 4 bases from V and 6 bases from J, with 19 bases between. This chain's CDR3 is CASSPTRGGADGYTF. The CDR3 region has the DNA TGTGCCAGCAGCCCTACACGGGGGGGCGCGGATGGCTACACCTTC.

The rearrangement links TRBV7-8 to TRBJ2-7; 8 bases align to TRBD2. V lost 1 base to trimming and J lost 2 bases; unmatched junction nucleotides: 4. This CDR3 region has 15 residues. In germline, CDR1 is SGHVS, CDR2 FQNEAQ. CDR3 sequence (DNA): TGTGCCAGCAGCTTAGTGGGACTAGGGCCCTACGAGCAGTACTTC. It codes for CASSLVGLGPYEQYF.

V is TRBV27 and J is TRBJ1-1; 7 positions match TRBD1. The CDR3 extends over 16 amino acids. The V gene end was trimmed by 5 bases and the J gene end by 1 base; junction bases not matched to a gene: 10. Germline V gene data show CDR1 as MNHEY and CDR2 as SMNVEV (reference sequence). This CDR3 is CASSAPGRTGNTEAFF. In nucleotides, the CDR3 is TGTGCCAGCAGTGCCCCCGGGAGGACAGGGAACACTGAAGCTTTCTTT.

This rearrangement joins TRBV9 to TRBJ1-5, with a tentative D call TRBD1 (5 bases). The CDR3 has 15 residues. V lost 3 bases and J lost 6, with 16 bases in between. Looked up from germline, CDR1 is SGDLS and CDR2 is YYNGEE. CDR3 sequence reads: CASSEGGEKGQPQHF. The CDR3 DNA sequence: TGTGCCAGCAGCGAGGGAGGGGAAAAAGGTCAGCCCCAGCATTTT. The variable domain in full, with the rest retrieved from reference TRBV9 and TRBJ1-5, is DSGVTQTPKHLITATGQRVTLRCSPRSGDLSVYWYQQSLDQGLQFLIQYYNGEERAKGNILERFSAQQFPDLHSELNLSSLELGDSALYFCASSEGGEKGQPQHFGDGTRLSIL.

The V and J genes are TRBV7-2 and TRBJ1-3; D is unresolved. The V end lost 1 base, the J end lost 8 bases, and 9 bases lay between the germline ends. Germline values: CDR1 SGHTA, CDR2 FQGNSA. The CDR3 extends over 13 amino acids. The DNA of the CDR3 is TGTGCCAGCAGCTTAGGCCCCGGGGACACCATATATTTT. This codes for CASSLGPGDTIYF.

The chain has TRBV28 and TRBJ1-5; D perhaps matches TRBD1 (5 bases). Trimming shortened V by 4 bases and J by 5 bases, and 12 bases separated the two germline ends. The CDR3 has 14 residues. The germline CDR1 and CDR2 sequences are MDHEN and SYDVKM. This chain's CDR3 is CASSSGANHQPQHF. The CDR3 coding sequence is TGTGCCAGCAGTTCCGGGGCCAACCATCAGCCCCAGCATTTT.

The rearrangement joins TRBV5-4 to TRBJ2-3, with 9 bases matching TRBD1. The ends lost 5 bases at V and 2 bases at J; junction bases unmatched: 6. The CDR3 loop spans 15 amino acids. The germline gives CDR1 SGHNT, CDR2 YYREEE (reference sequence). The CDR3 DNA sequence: TGTGCCAGCAGAGGACAGGGGCTAATCACAGATACGCAGTATTTT. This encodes CASRGQGLITDTQYF.

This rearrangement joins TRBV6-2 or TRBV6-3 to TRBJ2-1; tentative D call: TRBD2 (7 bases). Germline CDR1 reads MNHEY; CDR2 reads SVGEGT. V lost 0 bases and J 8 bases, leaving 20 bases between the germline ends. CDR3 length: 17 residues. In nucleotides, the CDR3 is TGTGCCAGCAGTTACTCAAAGCGGGAACCCAGGGGCTATGAGCAGTTCTTC. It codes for CASSYSKREPRGYEQFF.

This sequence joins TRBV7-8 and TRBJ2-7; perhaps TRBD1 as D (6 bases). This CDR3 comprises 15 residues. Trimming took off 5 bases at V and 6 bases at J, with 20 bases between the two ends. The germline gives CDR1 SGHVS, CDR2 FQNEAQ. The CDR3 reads CASSAGAGTTGEQYF. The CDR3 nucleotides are TGTGCCAGCAGCGCAGGGGCCGGGACCACCGGCGAGCAGTACTTC.

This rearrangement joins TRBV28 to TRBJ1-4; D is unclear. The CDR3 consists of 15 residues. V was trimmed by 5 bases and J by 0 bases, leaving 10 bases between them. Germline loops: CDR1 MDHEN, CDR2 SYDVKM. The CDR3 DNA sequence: TGTGCCAGCAGTGAACTGGGTGCAACTAATGAAAAACTGTTTTTT. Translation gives CASSELGATNEKLFF.

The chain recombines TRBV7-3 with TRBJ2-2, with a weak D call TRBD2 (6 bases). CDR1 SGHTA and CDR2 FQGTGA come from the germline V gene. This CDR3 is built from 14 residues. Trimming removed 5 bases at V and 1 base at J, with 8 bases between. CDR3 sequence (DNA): TGTGCCAGCAGCGCGGGACGGAACACCGGGGAGCTGTTTTTT. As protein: CASSAGRNTGELFF.

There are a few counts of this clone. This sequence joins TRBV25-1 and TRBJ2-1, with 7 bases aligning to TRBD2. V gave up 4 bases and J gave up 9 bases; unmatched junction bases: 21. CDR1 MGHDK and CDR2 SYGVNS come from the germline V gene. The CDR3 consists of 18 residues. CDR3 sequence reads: CASSVRTSFPRTGGEQFF. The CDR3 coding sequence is TGTGCCAGCAGTGTCAGGACTAGTTTTCCCCGGACGGGAGGTGAGCAGTTCTTC.

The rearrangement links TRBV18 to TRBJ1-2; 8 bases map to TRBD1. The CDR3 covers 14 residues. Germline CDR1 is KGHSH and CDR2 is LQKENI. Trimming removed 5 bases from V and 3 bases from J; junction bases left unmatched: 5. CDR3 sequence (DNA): TGTGCCAGCTCAGCGGACAGGGTCGACTATGGCTACACCTTC. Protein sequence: CASSADRVDYGYTF.

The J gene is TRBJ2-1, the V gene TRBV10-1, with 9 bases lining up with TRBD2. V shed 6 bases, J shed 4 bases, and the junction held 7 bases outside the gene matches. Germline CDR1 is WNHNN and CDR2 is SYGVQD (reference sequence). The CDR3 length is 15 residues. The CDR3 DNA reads TGCGCCAGCAGCGCAAGCGGGAGGATATACAATGAGCAGTTCTTC. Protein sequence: CASSASGRIYNEQFF.

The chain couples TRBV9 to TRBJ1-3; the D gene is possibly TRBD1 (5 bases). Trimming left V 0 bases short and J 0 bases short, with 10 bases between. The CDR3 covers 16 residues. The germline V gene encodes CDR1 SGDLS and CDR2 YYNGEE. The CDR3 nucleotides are TGTGCCAGCAGCGTAGGCAGGGCCATCTCTGGAAACACCATATATTTT. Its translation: CASSVGRAISGNTIYF.

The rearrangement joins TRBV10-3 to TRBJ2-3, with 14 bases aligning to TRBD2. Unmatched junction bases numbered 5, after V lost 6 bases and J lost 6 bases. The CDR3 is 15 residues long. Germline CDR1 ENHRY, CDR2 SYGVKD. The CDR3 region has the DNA TGTGCCATCAGCAGACTAGCGGGAGGGTTGGATACGCAGTATTTT. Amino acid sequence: CAISRLAGGLDTQYF.

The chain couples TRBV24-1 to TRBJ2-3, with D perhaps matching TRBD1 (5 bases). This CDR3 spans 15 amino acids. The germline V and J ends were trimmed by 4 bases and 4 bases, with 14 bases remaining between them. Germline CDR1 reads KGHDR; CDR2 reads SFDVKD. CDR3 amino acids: CATSEPNRTPDTQYF. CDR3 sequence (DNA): TGTGCCACCAGTGAGCCAAACCGGACACCAGATACGCAGTATTTT.